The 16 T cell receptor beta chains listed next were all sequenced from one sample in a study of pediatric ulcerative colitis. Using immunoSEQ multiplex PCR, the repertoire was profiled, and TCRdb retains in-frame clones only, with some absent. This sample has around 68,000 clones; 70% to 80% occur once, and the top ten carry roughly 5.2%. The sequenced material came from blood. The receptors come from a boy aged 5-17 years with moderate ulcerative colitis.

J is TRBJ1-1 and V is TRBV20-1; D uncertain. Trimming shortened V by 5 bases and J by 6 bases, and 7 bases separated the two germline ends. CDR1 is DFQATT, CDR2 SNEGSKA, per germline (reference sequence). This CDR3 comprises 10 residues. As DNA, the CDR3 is TGCAGTGCTCAGAGGGCTGAAGCTTTCTTT. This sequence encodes CSAQRAEAFF.

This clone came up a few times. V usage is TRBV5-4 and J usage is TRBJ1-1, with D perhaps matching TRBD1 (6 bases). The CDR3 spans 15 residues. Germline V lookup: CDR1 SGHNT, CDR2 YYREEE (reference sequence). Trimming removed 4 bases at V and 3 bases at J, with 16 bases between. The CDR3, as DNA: TGTGCCAGCAGCCGGAGCGGGACATCGGACACTGAAGCTTTCTTT. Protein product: CASSRSGTSDTEAFF.

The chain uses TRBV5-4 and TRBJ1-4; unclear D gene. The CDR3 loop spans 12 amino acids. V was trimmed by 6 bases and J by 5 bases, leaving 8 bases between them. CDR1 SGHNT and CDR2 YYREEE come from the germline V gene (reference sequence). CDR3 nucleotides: TGTGCCAGCACCCGGGAGAATGAAAAACTGTTTTTT. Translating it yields CASTRENEKLFF.

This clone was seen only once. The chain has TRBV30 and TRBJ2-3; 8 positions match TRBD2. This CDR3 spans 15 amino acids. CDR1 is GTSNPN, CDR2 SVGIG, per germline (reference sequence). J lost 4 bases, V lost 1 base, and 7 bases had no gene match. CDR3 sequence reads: CAWSDLGAGADTQYF. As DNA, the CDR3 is TGTGCCTGGAGTGATCTTGGAGCGGGAGCAGATACGCAGTATTTT.

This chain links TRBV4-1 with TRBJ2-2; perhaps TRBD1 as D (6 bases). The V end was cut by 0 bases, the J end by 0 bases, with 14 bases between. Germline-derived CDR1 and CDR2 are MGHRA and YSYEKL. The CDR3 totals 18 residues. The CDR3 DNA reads TGCGCCAGCAGCCAAGATTCTCGGGACACTACGAACACCGGGGAGCTGTTTTTT. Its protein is CASSQDSRDTTNTGELFF.

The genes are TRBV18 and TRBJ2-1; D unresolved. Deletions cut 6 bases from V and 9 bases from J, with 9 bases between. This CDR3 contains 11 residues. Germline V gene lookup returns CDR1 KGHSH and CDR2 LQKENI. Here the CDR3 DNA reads TGTGCCAGCTCCCCAAAGGGTGAGCAGTTCTTC. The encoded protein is CASSPKGEQFF. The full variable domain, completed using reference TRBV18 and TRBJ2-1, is NAGVMQNPRHLVRRRGQEARLRCSPMKGHSHVYWYRQLPEEGLKFMVYLQKENIIDESGMPKERFSAEFPKEGPSILRIQQVVRGDSAAYFCASSPKGEQFFGPGTRLTVL.

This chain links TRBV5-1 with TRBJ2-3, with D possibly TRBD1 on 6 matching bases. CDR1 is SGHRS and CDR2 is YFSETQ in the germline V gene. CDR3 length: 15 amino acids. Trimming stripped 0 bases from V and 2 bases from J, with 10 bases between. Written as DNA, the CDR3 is TGCGCCAGCAGCTTGGACAGGGTCGTCACAGATACGCAGTATTTT. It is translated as CASSLDRVVTDTQYF.

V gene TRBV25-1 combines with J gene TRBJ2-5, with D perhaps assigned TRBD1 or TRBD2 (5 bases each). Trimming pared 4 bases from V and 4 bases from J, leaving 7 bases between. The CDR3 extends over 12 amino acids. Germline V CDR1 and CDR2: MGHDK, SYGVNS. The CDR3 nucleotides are TGTGCCAGCAGTGGGGACCTAGAGACCCAGTACTTC. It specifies CASSGDLETQYF.

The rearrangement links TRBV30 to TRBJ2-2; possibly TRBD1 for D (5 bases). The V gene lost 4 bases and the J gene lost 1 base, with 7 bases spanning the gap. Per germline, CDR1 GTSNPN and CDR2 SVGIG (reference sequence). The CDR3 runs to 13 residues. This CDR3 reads CAWNRGNTGELFF. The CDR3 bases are TGTGCCTGGAATAGGGGGAACACCGGGGAGCTGTTTTTT.

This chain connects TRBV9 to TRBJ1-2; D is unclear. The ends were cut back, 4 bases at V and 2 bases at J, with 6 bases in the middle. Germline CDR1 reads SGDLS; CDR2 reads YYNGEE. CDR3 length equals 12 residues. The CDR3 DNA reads TGTGCCAGCAGCTATGACAACTATGGCTACACCTTC. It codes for CASSYDNYGYTF.

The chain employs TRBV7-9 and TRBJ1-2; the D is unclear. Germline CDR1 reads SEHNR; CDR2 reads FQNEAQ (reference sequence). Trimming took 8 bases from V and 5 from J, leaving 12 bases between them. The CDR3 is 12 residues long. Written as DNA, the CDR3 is TGTGCCAGCGCAAGGCAAGGTTATGGCTACACCTTC. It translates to CASARQGYGYTF.

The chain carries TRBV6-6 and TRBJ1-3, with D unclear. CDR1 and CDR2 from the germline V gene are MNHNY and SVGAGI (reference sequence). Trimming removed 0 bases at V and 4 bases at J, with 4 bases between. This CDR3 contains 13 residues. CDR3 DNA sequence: TGTGCCAGCAGTTACTCTCTAGGAAACACCATATATTTT. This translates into CASSYSLGNTIYF.

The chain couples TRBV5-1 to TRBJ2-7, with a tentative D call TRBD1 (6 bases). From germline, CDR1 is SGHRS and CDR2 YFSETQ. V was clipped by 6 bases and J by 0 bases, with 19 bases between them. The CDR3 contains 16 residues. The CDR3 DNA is TGCGCCAGCACCCCGTGGGCAGACAGGAGCTCCTACGAGCAGTACTTC. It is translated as CASTPWADRSSYEQYF.

CDR3 DNA: TGCGCCAGCAGCCAAGACGTCGGTAGGAGTACCTACGAGCAGTACTTC. Translating it yields CASSQDVGRSTYEQYF. The J gene is TRBJ2-7, the V gene TRBV4-1; D remains ambiguous. Trimming removed 0 bases at V and 2 bases at J, with 14 bases between. This CDR3 has 16 residues. Per the germline V gene, CDR1 is MGHRA and CDR2 is YSYEKL.

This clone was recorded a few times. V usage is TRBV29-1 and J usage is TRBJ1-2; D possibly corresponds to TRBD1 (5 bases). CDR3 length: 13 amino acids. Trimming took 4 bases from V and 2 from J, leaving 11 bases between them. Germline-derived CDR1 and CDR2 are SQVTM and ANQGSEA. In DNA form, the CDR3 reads TGCAGCGTTGGCACGGGGGGGAACTATGGCTACACCTTC. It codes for CSVGTGGNYGYTF.

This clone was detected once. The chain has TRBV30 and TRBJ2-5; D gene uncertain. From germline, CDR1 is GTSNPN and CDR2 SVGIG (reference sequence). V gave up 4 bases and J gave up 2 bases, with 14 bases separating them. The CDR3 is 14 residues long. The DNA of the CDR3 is TGTGCCTGGAAGTTTCCCCCACTTCAAGAGACCCAGTACTTC. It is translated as CAWKFPPLQETQYF. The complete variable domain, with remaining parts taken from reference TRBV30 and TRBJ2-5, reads SQTIHQWPATLVQPVGSPLSLECTVEGTSNPNLYWYRQAAGRGLQLLFYSVGIGQISSEVPQNLSASRPQDRQFILSSKKLLLSDSGFYLCAWKFPPLQETQYFGPGTRLLVL.